The sequence of this TCR beta chain was determined in a study of T cells in Graves' hyperthyroidism and ophthalmopathy. Exclusions: uncontrolled infection, other autoimmune disease, pregnancy, lactation. This clonotype was observed once. Possible read error: a much larger clone is one base away. RNA transcripts gave rise to amplified TCR beta CDR3 regions. Researchers ran a first-round RT-PCR on the TCR CDR3 using the HTBI primer set. TCRdb recomputed calls from the multiplex PCR reads with MiXCR, one row per CDR3 protein. The repertoire has 360,000 or so distinct CDR3 sequences, about a fifth of them found once; the top ten carry about 3.7%. The sample consisted of blood. The clonotype comes from a woman younger than 35 with Graves' hyperthyroidism.

CDR3 in DNA: TGTGTCAGCAGCTTTTCAGGATCGAACACTGAAGCTTTCTTT. This codes for CVSSFSGSNTEAFF. The chain couples TRBV5-5 to TRBJ1-1; D remains ambiguous. The length of the CDR3 is 14 residues. The germline V gene has CDR1 SGHKS and CDR2 YYEKEE (reference sequence).